What follows describes a single T cell receptor (beta chain). Its antigen is still unknown. Per-base quality was not reported, and no clone a single base away is much larger than it. Genomic DNA was used as template for profiling of TCR beta VDJ combinations and CDR3 sequences. An Illumina HiSeq 2000 was used for TCR repertoire sequencing. The paper's processing steps were these. TRBV/TRBJ rearrangement plots, CDR3 size and DJ length profiles, and Simpson's diversity index were used to assess repertoires. The most abundant DNA sequence in the deep sequencing data was taken as the immunodominant clone. CDR3 amino acid sequences were screened for sharing across subjects and were compared with published repertoires and the VDJdb database. The public reads were reprocessed in TCRdb via fastp at Q25 and MiXCR, keeping in-frame beta chains. All rows with the same CDR3 protein become a single entry with the most common DNA and genes. TCRdb's processing, not the authors', yielded these V and J calls. This sample gives nearly 60,000 distinct CDR3 sequences in total; roughly three fifths of them show up just once. The ten largest clones add up to roughly 15% of the sample.

The source of the sample is a study of CD8+CD57+ T cells in acquired aplastic anemia (dated by TCRdb to 2016 to 2019). As for the study more broadly: On average, sorted CD4+ and CD8+ cells yielded 3.2 ug of extracted DNA, with a range of about 0.19 to 30 ug. CD8+CD57+ expansion was defined as frequency above the mean frequency observed in healthy subjects. What the study reported, not specific to this receptor: Around 30 CD8+ CDR3 sequences were found to be shared between patients and controls, but these sequences appeared to be highly expressed in patients and within the immunodominant clones of the patients. Patients and healthy controls showed no significant difference in CD8+ Simpson's diversity (P=0.060).

Trimming takes 6 bases from V and 9 bases from J, and the germline ends sit 20 bases apart. CDR1 and CDR2 were assigned from the germline V gene as WSHSY and SAAADI. Measured from the cysteine to the phenylalanine, the CDR3 is 14 residues long. Of the read, only the CDR3 DNA is kept; its 42 bases are in frame from base 1. Expansion of CD8+CD57+ cells had been shown by flow cytometry in the patients chosen for sequencing. Every patient had severe acquired aplastic anemia, diagnosed using the International Study of Aplastic Anemia and Agranulocytosis and Camitta criteria. No patient had received any therapy when blood was sampled. TCR repertoires of sorted CD4+ and CD8+ blood T cells from severe aplastic anemia patients and healthy subjects were deep-sequenced in the study. Patients were enrolled in the USA under clinicaltrials.gov protocols 00001620, 01623167, 00001397, 00071045, 00081523 and 00961064. Ficoll-Paque density gradient centrifugation was used to isolate peripheral blood mononuclear cells. Before DNA was extracted, CD4+ and CD8+ T cells were sorted using either FACS or magnetic beads.

Material for sequencing was sorted CD4+, CD8+, or CD8+CD57+ T cells (not recorded which) from PBMCs. In this chain, TRBV10-2 is recombined with TRBJ2-5, and the D gene may be TRBD2, 6 bases matching. The clonotype originates from a human donor with aplastic anemia. The nucleotide sequence is TGCGCCAGCAGCACCGGACACTTGGGGGAGGCCCAGTACTTC. This yields the protein CASSTGHLGEAQYF.